The 32 T cell receptor beta chains listed next were all sequenced from one sample in a study of blood T cell repertoires in COVID-19. Generated by immunoSEQ multiplex PCR, the TCRdb table keeps only in-frame clones and is missing some. The sample contains about 200,000 clones, approximately 90% of which appear only once. Sequenced material: peripheral blood. These receptors all stem from a woman in her 40s with acute or convalescent COVID-19.

The rearrangement uses TRBV27 and TRBJ2-2; tentative D call: TRBD1 (5 bases). V dropped 2 bases and J dropped 4 bases, with 11 bases sitting between them. Germline V gene data show CDR1 as MNHEY and CDR2 as SMNVEV (reference sequence). The CDR3 length is 15 residues. The CDR3 loop reads CASSLRGSTTGELFF. The CDR3 DNA is TGTGCCAGCAGTTTAAGGGGCAGTACCACCGGGGAGCTGTTTTTT.

This chain uses TRBV2 with TRBJ2-3, with 7 bases lining up with TRBD1. The J segment lost 5 bases and the V segment lost 9 bases, leaving 8 bases of the junction unmatched. Germline V lookup: CDR1 SNHLY, CDR2 FYNNEI. The CDR3 length is 13 residues. CDR3 nucleotides: TGTGCCAGGAAGGGGGCCCAAGGAGATACGCAGTATTTT. Protein: CARKGAQGDTQYF.

This chain uses TRBV29-1 with TRBJ2-5; D is possibly TRBD2 (6 bases). Germline-derived CDR1 and CDR2 are SQVTM and ANQGSEA. V lost 7 bases to trimming and J lost 5 bases, with 14 bases between them. This CDR3 is built from 12 residues. Written as DNA, the CDR3 is TGCAGCGCCCCAATCGGAGGGGAGACCCAGTACTTC. Amino acids: CSAPIGGETQYF.

V is TRBV3-1 (or the pseudogene TRBV3-2) and J is TRBJ1-6; the D gene is possibly TRBD1 (5 bases). The germline V and J ends were trimmed by 7 bases and 7 bases, with 11 bases remaining between them. The CDR3 loop spans 13 amino acids. Germline CDR1 is LGHDT and CDR2 is YNNKEL (reference sequence). CDR3 protein: CASKGLVNSPLHF. The CDR3 DNA reads as TGTGCCAGCAAGGGACTGGTGAATTCACCCCTCCACTTT.

The rearrangement joins TRBV10-2 to TRBJ2-4; TRBD1 matches at 7 bases. Germline V CDR1 and CDR2: WSHSY, SAAADI. V shed 6 bases and J 6 bases; nucleotides not matched to a gene: 2. The CDR3 extends over 12 amino acids. The CDR3 reads CASRPGGNIQYF. Written as DNA, the CDR3 is TGCGCCAGCAGACCAGGGGGAAACATTCAGTACTTC.

The gene calls are TRBV5-1 and TRBJ1-3; possible D gene TRBD1, 5 bases. The germline CDR1 and CDR2 sequences are SGHRS and YFSETQ. The CDR3 is 17 residues long. V was cut by 4 bases and J by 0 bases, with 17 bases left in between. Here the CDR3 DNA reads TGCGCCAGCAGCCGGAGCGTGGAGGGGAGCTCTGGAAACACCATATATTTT. This encodes CASSRSVEGSSGNTIYF.

This chain connects TRBV29-1 to TRBJ2-5; TRBD2 agrees at 7 bases. The ends lost 6 bases at V and 2 bases at J; junction bases unmatched: 6. Germline V lookup: CDR1 SQVTM, CDR2 ANQGSEA. The CDR3 runs 13 residues. The CDR3 here is CSVLSAGQETQYF. As DNA, the CDR3 is TGCAGCGTCCTCTCAGCGGGGCAAGAGACCCAGTACTTC.

The V call is TRBV5-1, the J call TRBJ2-1; 11 bases agree with TRBD2. Looked up from germline, CDR1 is SGHRS and CDR2 is YFSETQ. This CDR3 has 15 amino acids. J lost 6 bases, V lost 0 bases, and 2 bases had no gene match. CDR3 nucleotides: TGCGCCAGCAGCTTGGTAGCGGGGGGGCCCAATGAGCAGTTCTTC. Its protein is CASSLVAGGPNEQFF.

DNA of the CDR3: TGTGCCTCGGCGAAGGGACAGGGGCAAGCAGATACGCAGTATTTT. It specifies CASAKGQGQADTQYF. The V call is TRBV30, the J call TRBJ2-3; 10 nucleotides agree with TRBD1. Trimming at V came to 7 bases and at J to 4 bases, leaving 11 bases not matched to a gene. The germline V gene has CDR1 GTSNPN and CDR2 SVGIG (reference sequence). The CDR3 is 15 amino acids.

The chain couples TRBV29-1 to TRBJ2-7; D possibly corresponds to TRBD2 (6 bases). CDR1 and CDR2 (germline): SQVTM, ANQGSEA. This CDR3 is built from 11 residues. V dropped 4 bases and J dropped 7 bases, with 11 bases sitting between them. CDR3 sequence reads: CSVAKAGEQYV. In nucleotides, the CDR3 is TGCAGCGTTGCCAAGGCGGGGGAGCAGTACGTC.

The V gene is TRBV5-6, the J gene TRBJ1-2; 7 nucleotides align to TRBD1. The CDR3 spans 15 residues. Trimming at V came to 4 bases and at J to 4 bases, leaving 10 bases not matched to a gene. The germline CDR1 and CDR2 sequences are SGHDT and YYEEEE. CDR3 bases: TGTGCCAGCAGCATGGGACAGTTAGCCTCCTATGGCTACACCTTC. Translated: CASSMGQLASYGYTF.

The chain joins TRBV15 to TRBJ1-2, with D perhaps TRBD1 (5 bases). The CDR3 consists of 17 residues. Germline CDR1 is LNHNV and CDR2 is YYDKDF (reference sequence). V gave up 0 bases and J gave up 0 bases, with 14 bases separating them. The CDR3 nucleotides read TGTGCCACCAGCAGAGATTCCGGACAAACAACTAACTATGGCTACACCTTC. Translated, it gives CATSRDSGQTTNYGYTF.

The chain uses TRBV29-1 and TRBJ1-3, with 11 positions matching TRBD1. CDR3 size: 14 residues. J gave up 3 bases and V 4 bases, and 2 bases lay outside the gene matches. Germline CDR1 SQVTM, CDR2 ANQGSEA. CDR3 sequence (DNA): TGCAGCGTTGTTGGGACAGGGGGTGGAAACACCATATATTTT. This gives the protein CSVVGTGGGNTIYF.

Here the CDR3 reads CASSSSLAIANYGYTF. Written as DNA, the CDR3 is TGTGCCAGCAGCTCCAGCCTAGCGATAGCTAACTATGGCTACACCTTC. This rearrangement joins TRBV7-9 to TRBJ1-2, with no clear D. Germline V lookup: CDR1 SEHNR, CDR2 FQNEAQ (reference sequence). The CDR3 totals 16 residues. Trimming removed 4 bases at V and 0 bases at J, with 15 bases between.

This sequence joins TRBV5-1 and TRBJ1-1; 8 bases align to TRBD1. Germline values: CDR1 SGHRS, CDR2 YFSETQ. Trimming took 1 base from V and 4 from J; bases not matched to a gene: 3. This CDR3 comprises 14 residues. The CDR3 region is CASSLSTGGTEAFF. CDR3 bases: TGCGCCAGCAGCTTGTCCACAGGGGGCACTGAAGCTTTCTTT.

The chain recombines TRBV21-1 with TRBJ2-7; TRBD1, the table's D call, lacks a check against the DNA. TRBV21-1 is termed a pseudogene. CDR3 length equals 14 residues. CDR3 DNA: TGTGCCAGCAGCCCAGGGGACGGGGACTACGAGCAGTACGTC. Translated, it gives CASSPGDGDYEQYV.

The V and J genes are TRBV6-1 and TRBJ1-2; TRBD1 might be the D (6 bases). V was clipped by 2 bases and J by 6 bases, with 16 bases between them. Germline CDR1 and CDR2: MNHNS and SASEGT. The CDR3 spans 15 residues. CDR3 DNA sequence: TGTGCCAGCAGTGAATCGACAGGTATTTCAAATGGCTACACCTTC. Residues: CASSESTGISNGYTF.

This clone occurred once. The V and J genes are TRBV7-8 and TRBJ2-6; D unresolved. The length of the CDR3 is 14 residues. V was pared by 5 bases and J by 2 bases, with 7 bases between. Germline assignment: CDR1 SGHVS and CDR2 FQNEAQ. CDR3: CASSPRAGANVLTF. CDR3 nucleotides: TGTGCCAGCAGCCCCCGGGCTGGGGCCAACGTCCTGACTTTC.

The rearrangement links TRBV4-2 to TRBJ2-1; 7 positions agree with TRBD2. Unmatched junction bases numbered 9, after V lost 3 bases and J lost 7 bases. This CDR3 comprises 15 residues. Germline CDR1 is LGHNA and CDR2 is YNFKEQ. The CDR3 DNA reads as TGTGCCAGCAGCCAGCCGGGACTAAATGAAAATGAGCAGTTCTTC. Amino acids: CASSQPGLNENEQFF.

The chain combines TRBV2 with TRBJ1-1; no definite D call. V lost 4 bases and J lost 0, with 9 bases in between. The CDR3 spans 14 residues. Germline V gene lookup returns CDR1 SNHLY and CDR2 FYNNEI. CDR3 residues: CASSGTYMNTEAFF. For the CDR3, the DNA is TGTGCCAGCAGTGGGACTTATATGAACACTGAAGCTTTCTTT.

The V gene is TRBV27, the J gene TRBJ1-2, with D possibly matching TRBD1 (6 bases). Trimming removed 0 bases from V and 2 bases from J, with 13 bases in between. The CDR3 length is 16 residues. Germline-derived CDR1 and CDR2 are MNHEY and SMNVEV (reference sequence). This CDR3 reads CASSLSIGTQNYGYTF. The CDR3 nucleotides read TGTGCCAGCAGTTTATCTATCGGGACACAGAACTATGGCTACACCTTC.

This clone was counted a few times. The chain combines TRBV7-3 with TRBJ1-6, with D unresolved. V was trimmed by 4 bases and J by 5 bases, leaving 9 bases between them. Per germline, CDR1 SGHTA and CDR2 FQGTGA. The CDR3 has 14 amino acids. CDR3 amino acids: CASSSGPNNSPLHF. The CDR3, as DNA: TGTGCCAGCAGCTCTGGGCCAAATAATTCACCCCTCCACTTT.

J is TRBJ1-5 and V is TRBV19; 8 positions agree with TRBD1. Germline trimming cut 3 bases from V and 7 bases from J; bases unmatched to any gene: 5. The CDR3 consists of 14 residues. Germline assignment: CDR1 LNHDA and CDR2 SQIVND (reference sequence). The CDR3: CASSMTGVIQPQHF. DNA of the CDR3: TGTGCCAGTAGTATGACAGGGGTTATACAGCCCCAGCATTTT.

CDR3 sequence: CASSEGAGVETQYF. As DNA, the CDR3 is TGTGCCAGCAGTGAGGGAGCGGGGGTAGAGACCCAGTACTTC. The chain has TRBV6-1 and TRBJ2-5; TRBD2 aligns across 8 bases. Germline CDR1 reads MNHNS; CDR2 reads SASEGT. There are 14 residues in the CDR3. After removal of 3 bases from V and 4 bases from J, the junction contained 4 bases not matched to a gene.

The V call is TRBV6-2 or TRBV6-3, the J call TRBJ2-3; 13 bases line up with TRBD2. The CDR3 is made up of 15 amino acids. Germline CDR1 and CDR2: MNHEY and SVGEGT. The V segment lost 4 bases and the J segment 4 bases; nucleotides outside the gene matches: 2. CDR3 in DNA: TGTGCCAGCAGTTTAACTAGCGGGGGGGCAGATACGCAGTATTTT. It yields the protein CASSLTSGGADTQYF.

The chain combines TRBV23-1 with TRBJ2-7, with TRBD2 identical over 8 bases. TRBV23-1 is filed as an ORF, its function uncertain. Trimming cost V 0 bases and J 0 bases; bases outside gene matches: 16. CDR3 length: 20 amino acids. CDR3 bases: TGCGCCAGCAGTCAATCCTCGGCAGTACGGGGGGGGCCCCTCTCCTACGAGCAGTACGTC. This encodes CASSQSSAVRGGPLSYEQYV.

The chain is built from TRBV5-1 and TRBJ1-3; 7 bases are shared with TRBD1. The V and J ends lost 0 bases and 8 bases, in that order; junction bases with no gene match: 11. CDR1 and CDR2 from the germline V gene are SGHRS and YFSETQ. This CDR3 is 16 amino acids long. The CDR3 DNA reads as TGCGCCAGCAGCTTGGCCCTTGGGCAGGGGGTAGACACCATATATTTT. Translated: CASSLALGQGVDTIYF.

V usage is TRBV7-2 and J usage is TRBJ1-3; D ambiguous. The ends were cut back, 5 bases at V and 4 bases at J, with 9 bases in the middle. Germline V gives CDR1 SGHTA, CDR2 FQGNSA. The CDR3 has 13 amino acids. CDR3 sequence: CASSLNIGNTIYF. The CDR3 DNA sequence: TGTGCCAGCAGCCTAAATATAGGAAACACCATATATTTT. Variable domain in full (rest from reference TRBV7-2 and TRBJ1-3): GAGVSQSPSNKVTEKGKDVELRCDPISGHTALYWYRQSLGQGLEFLIYFQGNSAPDKSGLPSDRFSAERTGGSVSTLTIQRTQQEDSAVYLCASSLNIGNTIYFGEGSWLTVV.

The V gene is TRBV11-2, the J gene TRBJ1-1, with a tentative D call TRBD1 (5 bases). The CDR3 loop spans 15 amino acids. Germline CDR1 reads SGHAT; CDR2 reads FQNNGV. Trimming removed 5 bases from V and 1 base from J, with 14 bases in between. CDR3 DNA: TGTGCCAGCAGCCAGGTTTGGAGGGGGAACACTGAAGCTTTCTTT. Amino acids: CASSQVWRGNTEAFF.

The rearrangement joins TRBV4-1 to TRBJ1-2; 7 bases map to TRBD1. Germline CDR1 reads MGHRA; CDR2 reads YSYEKL. V lost 3 bases and J lost 8; bases outside the gene matches: 12. The CDR3 runs to 15 residues. The DNA of the CDR3 is TGCGCCAGCAGCCAGAATGACAGGGTCGGCGACGGCTACACCTTC. Translated: CASSQNDRVGDGYTF.

This clone was counted a single time. This chain connects TRBV6-5 to TRBJ1-1, with D possibly TRBD1 on 5 matching bases. The CDR3 is 13 residues long. V shed 6 bases and J shed 10 bases, with 18 bases lying between them. Looked up from germline, CDR1 is MNHEY and CDR2 is SVGAGI. In DNA form, the CDR3 reads TGTGCCAGCAGGGAGGGGACCACACTGGGAGCTTTCTTT. The encoded protein is CASREGTTLGAFF.

CDR3 protein: CASSQQGFNQPQHF. CDR3 in DNA: TGTGCCAGCAGCCAACAGGGTTTCAATCAGCCCCAGCATTTT. The V call is TRBV3-1 (or the pseudogene TRBV3-2), the J call TRBJ1-5; D may be TRBD1 (5 bases). The CDR3 runs 14 residues. V lost 2 bases and J 3 bases, leaving 8 bases between the germline ends. From germline, CDR1 is LGHDT and CDR2 YNNKEL (reference sequence).